Presented here are 26 T cell receptor beta chains from one specimen sequenced in a study of shared clonotypes between healthy human individuals. The table came from immunoSEQ multiplex PCR; TCRdb's copy has only in-frame clones and leaves some out. The table has some 380,000 clones, 96% seen once. The sample comprised memory CD8+ T cells sorted from blood. The subset: CD45RO+ cells pooled with CCR7-negative TemRA cells. Every receptor here comes from a young man in good health.

The rearrangement uses TRBV7-9 and TRBJ1-4; the D gene is possibly TRBD1 (5 bases). The CDR3 covers 14 residues. Germline CDR1 SEHNR, CDR2 FQNEAQ (reference sequence). Trimming removed 3 bases at V and 5 bases at J, with 10 bases between. In DNA form, the CDR3 reads TGTGCCAGCAGCTTCGTAGGGGCAAATGAAAAACTGTTTTTT. Translation: CASSFVGANEKLFF.

J is TRBJ2-3 and V is TRBV5-4; no clear D. Germline V lookup: CDR1 SGHNT, CDR2 YYREEE (reference sequence). Between the trimmed V and J ends, which lost 5 bases and 1 base, there was a span of 11 bases. The CDR3 extends over 14 amino acids. CDR3 coding DNA: TGTGCCAGCAGTTCGTCACGCCGCACAGATACGCAGTATTTT. Translation gives CASSSSRRTDTQYF.

V usage is TRBV5-1 and J usage is TRBJ1-1; 7 bases match TRBD1. The CDR3 sequence is 14 residues long. Trimming at V came to 5 bases and at J to 7 bases, leaving 11 bases not matched to a gene. CDR1 is SGHRS and CDR2 is YFSETQ in the germline V gene. For the CDR3, the DNA is TGCGCCAGCAGTCCCCAGGGGGATAGGGGTGAAGCTTTCTTT. Protein: CASSPQGDRGEAFF.

A single count supports this clone. The V call is TRBV5-4, the J call TRBJ2-3; D uncertain. The CDR3 extends over 15 amino acids. The V and J ends lost 2 bases and 0 bases respectively, with 10 bases between them. CDR1 SGHNT and CDR2 YYREEE come from the germline V gene (reference sequence). The CDR3 is CASSLPISSTDTQYF. Here the CDR3 DNA reads TGTGCCAGCAGCTTACCTATCTCTAGCACAGATACGCAGTATTTT. The variable domain in full, completed from reference TRBV5-4 and TRBJ2-3, reads ETGVTQSPTHLIKTRGQQVTLRCSSQSGHNTVSWYQQALGQGPQFIFQYYREEENGRGNFPPRFSGLQFPNYSSELNVNALELDDSALYLCASSLPISSTDTQYFGPGTRLTVL.

This chain uses TRBV10-2 with TRBJ2-1, with 10 bases fitting TRBD2. CDR1 and CDR2 from the germline V gene are WSHSY and SAAADI. The CDR3 contains 15 residues. With 7 bases clipped from V and 1 base from J, the junction kept 4 bases outside the gene matches. This chain's CDR3 is CASNLAGESYNEQFF. The CDR3 DNA sequence: TGCGCCAGCAACCTAGCGGGAGAATCCTACAATGAGCAGTTCTTC.

The rearrangement joins TRBV6-5 to TRBJ2-5; D remains ambiguous. V lost 2 bases, J lost 0 bases, and 7 bases lay in between. Germline-derived CDR1 and CDR2 are MNHEY and SVGAGI. This CDR3 is 14 amino acids long. The chain's CDR3 is CASSYGRYQETQYF. CDR3 DNA sequence: TGTGCCAGCAGTTACGGCCGGTACCAAGAGACCCAGTACTTC.

V usage is TRBV7-9 and J usage is TRBJ2-7; 11 bases align to TRBD1. The germline V gene encodes CDR1 SEHNR and CDR2 FQNEAQ (reference sequence). Germline trimming cut 5 bases from V and 5 bases from J; bases unmatched to any gene: 8. The CDR3 consists of 15 residues. The CDR3 region is CASSPKGGQGDEQYF. For the CDR3, the DNA is TGTGCCAGCAGCCCCAAAGGGGGACAGGGGGACGAGCAGTACTTC. Full variable domain (rest looked up from reference TRBV7-9 and TRBJ2-7): DTGVSQNPRHKITKRGQNVTFRCDPISEHNRLYWYRQTLGQGPEFLTYFQNEAQLEKSRLLSDRFSAERPKGSFSTLEIQRTEQGDSAMYLCASSPKGGQGDEQYFGPGTRLTVT.

The CDR3: CASSQEYSAPNQPQHF. The CDR3 DNA reads TGCGCCAGCAGCCAAGAGTACAGCGCCCCCAATCAGCCCCAGCATTTT. This chain joins TRBV4-1 and TRBJ1-5; D unresolved. This CDR3 has 16 amino acids. The germline V gene has CDR1 MGHRA and CDR2 YSYEKL. Trimming removed 0 bases at V and 3 bases at J, with 12 bases between.

J is TRBJ2-1 and V is TRBV14, with D possibly TRBD2 on 5 matching bases. V gave up 1 base and J gave up 10 bases, with 5 bases separating them. Germline CDR1 is SGHDN and CDR2 is FVKESK. The CDR3 has 11 amino acids. CDR3 amino acids: CASSQAGEQFF. The CDR3 DNA reads TGTGCCAGCAGCCAAGCGGGGGAGCAGTTCTTC.

V is TRBV5-1 and J is TRBJ2-1; D perhaps matches TRBD2 (6 bases). V was trimmed by 2 bases and J by 2 bases, leaving 11 bases between them. The CDR3 contains 15 residues. The V gene's germline CDR1 is SGHRS and CDR2 YFSETQ. The CDR3 region has the DNA TGCGCCAGCAGCTTCAGCGGGCTGGCCTACAATGAGCAGTTCTTC. This translates into CASSFSGLAYNEQFF. The full variable domain, with the rest looked up from reference TRBV5-1 and TRBJ2-1, is KAGVTQTPRYLIKTRGQQVTLSCSPISGHRSVSWYQQTPGQGLQFLFEYFSETQRNKGNFPGRFSGRQFSNSRSEMNVSTLELGDSALYLCASSFSGLAYNEQFFGPGTRLTVL.

The chain has TRBV28 and TRBJ1-2, with 7 bases that match TRBD1. The CDR3 runs 17 residues. V shed 6 bases and J 4 bases; nucleotides not matched to a gene: 17. Germline loops: CDR1 MDHEN, CDR2 SYDVKM. The CDR3 sequence: CASRRLFSGGRLYGYTF. CDR3 nucleotides: TGTGCCAGCAGGAGATTATTTTCAGGGGGGCGGCTCTATGGCTACACCTTC.

This clone was observed once. The V gene is TRBV7-2, the J gene TRBJ2-7; 8 nucleotides agree with TRBD2. Germline assignment: CDR1 SGHTA and CDR2 FQGNSA. Trimming took 4 bases from V and 0 from J; bases not matched to a gene: 2. CDR3 length equals 14 residues. The DNA for the CDR3 is TGTGCCAGCAGCTGGGGACTAGGCTCCTACGAGCAGTACTTC. It specifies CASSWGLGSYEQYF.

V usage is TRBV18 and J usage is TRBJ2-1; 10 bases map to TRBD2. The germline V gene encodes CDR1 KGHSH and CDR2 LQKENI. V lost 6 bases to trimming and J lost 3 bases; unmatched junction nucleotides: 5. The CDR3 length is 15 residues. CDR3 protein: CASSPLAGDYNEQFF. The CDR3 region has the DNA TGTGCCAGCTCTCCGCTAGCGGGAGACTACAATGAGCAGTTCTTC.

With regard to this clone: Additional DNA sequences in this sample encode the identical CDR3. The chain couples TRBV5-1 to TRBJ2-7; D uncertain. V was shortened by 3 bases and J by 0 bases, with 10 bases between the two germline ends. The CDR3 has 14 amino acids. From germline, CDR1 is SGHRS and CDR2 YFSETQ. Here the CDR3 reads CASSSSGGSYEQYF. The DNA for the CDR3 is TGCGCCAGCAGCTCCTCTGGCGGCTCCTACGAGCAGTACTTC.

The rearrangement joins TRBV18 to TRBJ2-7; 8 bases align to TRBD1. The junction had 6 bases not matched to a gene; V was cut back by 6 bases and J by 2 bases. The germline V gene has CDR1 KGHSH and CDR2 LQKENI. The CDR3 covers 14 residues. The DNA of the CDR3 is TGTGCCAGCTCTTCGGACAGGGAGCCCTACGAGCAGTACTTC. Residues: CASSSDREPYEQYF.

The chain uses TRBV7-8 and TRBJ1-5; TRBD1 matches 12 bases. After removal of 6 bases from V and 4 bases from J, the junction contained 13 bases not matched to a gene. This CDR3 is 18 amino acids long. CDR1 and CDR2 from the germline V gene are SGHVS and FQNEAQ. The CDR3 DNA sequence: TGTGCCAGCAGTCTACCGGGACAGGGGGCCGGAGGAAATCAGCCCCAGCATTTT. Residues: CASSLPGQGAGGNQPQHF.

The sample holds one count of this clone. J is TRBJ1-4 and V is TRBV9; D gene unclear. In germline, CDR1 is SGDLS, CDR2 YYNGEE. The CDR3 extends over 15 amino acids. Trimming cost V 2 bases and J 0 bases, with 8 bases left between them. The CDR3 region is CASSVFGSTNEKLFF. The CDR3 DNA follows: TGTGCCAGCAGCGTTTTTGGCTCAACTAATGAAAAACTGTTTTTT.

This clone showed up just once. The chain is built from TRBV6-5 and TRBJ1-6; no clear D gene. Germline CDR1 is MNHEY and CDR2 is SVGAGI. The CDR3 runs 14 residues. V was cut by 9 bases and J by 2 bases, with 11 bases left in between. The CDR3 loop is CARVPPPYNSPLHF. DNA of the CDR3: TGTGCCAGAGTTCCTCCGCCCTATAATTCACCCCTCCACTTT.

The chain uses TRBV29-1 and TRBJ2-5; either TRBD1 or TRBD2 may fit D (5 bases each). The CDR3 is made up of 13 amino acids. CDR1 and CDR2 (germline): SQVTM, ANQGSEA. The germline V and J ends were trimmed by 7 bases and 3 bases, with 15 bases remaining between them. The CDR3 DNA is TGCAGCGCTGGGGACGGGAACGAAGAGACCCAGTACTTC. Translated: CSAGDGNEETQYF.

The V gene is TRBV6-1, the J gene TRBJ2-3; perhaps TRBD2 as D (6 bases). CDR3 length: 14 amino acids. V dropped 6 bases and J dropped 2 bases, with 12 bases sitting between them. CDR1 is MNHNS, CDR2 SASEGT, per germline. The CDR3 DNA sequence: TGTGCCAGCAGGACATGGACTACCACAGATACGCAGTATTTT. Its translation is CASRTWTTTDTQYF.

The chain uses TRBV30 and TRBJ1-5, with D possibly matching TRBD1 (5 bases). Germline V lookup: CDR1 GTSNPN, CDR2 SVGIG (reference sequence). The CDR3 has 16 amino acids. V was cut by 8 bases and J by 3 bases, with 23 bases left in between. In DNA, the CDR3 is TGTGCCATATCTTCGACCGGTGGGGGTTACAATCAGCCCCAGCATTTT. Its protein is CAISSTGGGYNQPQHF. The full variable domain, completed using reference TRBV30 and TRBJ1-5, is SQTIHQWPATLVQPVGSPLSLECTVEGTSNPNLYWYRQAAGRGLQLLFYSVGIGQISSEVPQNLSASRPQDRQFILSSKKLLLSDSGFYLCAISSTGGGYNQPQHFGDGTRLSIL.

The rearrangement uses TRBV4-1 and TRBJ1-2; TRBD1 matches 9 bases. Germline CDR1 reads MGHRA; CDR2 reads YSYEKL. The CDR3 length is 13 residues. The trim removed 1 base at V and 10 bases at J, leaving 4 bases unmatched. DNA of the CDR3: TGCGCCAGCAGCCAAGGGACAGGGGATGCCTACACCTTC. It encodes CASSQGTGDAYTF.

The rearrangement joins TRBV27 to TRBJ1-2; 9 nucleotides match TRBD1. V dropped 5 bases and J dropped 4; count of bases not matched to a gene: 14. The CDR3 has 17 amino acids. The germline gives CDR1 MNHEY, CDR2 SMNVEV (reference sequence). CDR3 amino acids: CASSVHRGRKQGYGYTF. The CDR3 DNA follows: TGTGCCAGCAGTGTACACAGGGGGCGAAAACAAGGCTATGGCTACACCTTC.

This rearrangement joins TRBV30 to TRBJ2-5; D possibly uses TRBD1 or TRBD2 (6 bases each). The CDR3 runs 13 residues. Trimming removed 0 bases at V and 5 bases at J, with 10 bases between. Germline CDR1 reads GTSNPN; CDR2 reads SVGIG (reference sequence). The CDR3 here is CAWSVRGGETQYF. The CDR3, as DNA: TGTGCCTGGAGTGTACGAGGGGGGGAGACCCAGTACTTC.

The chain combines TRBV6-5 with TRBJ1-4; perhaps TRBD1 as D (6 bases). The V end lost 6 bases, the J end lost 4 bases, and 15 bases lay between the germline ends. The germline CDR1 and CDR2 sequences are MNHEY and SVGAGI. The CDR3 contains 15 residues. The CDR3 sequence: CASSRRQDNNEKLFF. DNA for the CDR3: TGTGCCAGCAGCCGTCGACAGGACAATAATGAAAAACTGTTTTTT.

The sample holds one count of this clone. The identical CDR3 is also encoded by other nucleotide sequences in the sample. The rearrangement joins TRBV7-3 to TRBJ2-3; 10 nucleotides align to TRBD2. Germline assignment: CDR1 SGHTA and CDR2 FQGTGA. The J segment lost 1 base and the V segment lost 5 bases, leaving 3 bases of the junction unmatched. The CDR3 is made up of 15 amino acids. CDR3 residues: CASSPGTSGTDTQYF. CDR3 in DNA: TGTGCCAGCAGCCCCGGGACTAGCGGCACAGATACGCAGTATTTT. The full variable domain, with the rest looked up from reference TRBV7-3 and TRBJ2-3, is GAGVSQTPSNKVTEKGKYVELRCDPISGHTALYWYRQSLGQGPEFLIYFQGTGAADDSGLPNDRFFAVRPEGSVSTLKIQRTERGDSAVYLCASSPGTSGTDTQYFGPGTRLTVL.